The 3 T cell receptor beta chains listed next were all sequenced from one sample in a study of blood T cell repertoires in COVID-19. The protocol was immunoSEQ multiplex PCR, while the TCRdb copy is restricted to in-frame clones and leaves out a portion. The sample lists some 150,000 clones, more than 65% occurring once. Sequenced sample: peripheral blood. All receptors derive from a woman between 45 and 60 years old in a cohort sampled during active or convalescent COVID-19.

This clone was picked up one time. The chain has TRBV19 and TRBJ2-7; 9 bases line up with TRBD1. The CDR3 consists of 14 residues. After removal of 9 bases from V and 3 bases from J, the junction contained 9 bases not matched to a gene. Germline CDR1 and CDR2: LNHDA and SQIVND (reference sequence). The DNA for the CDR3 is TGTGCCAGCTCCAGGACAGGGGCTCGCTACGAGCAGTACTTC. Protein sequence: CASSRTGARYEQYF.

This chain joins TRBV3-1 (or the pseudogene TRBV3-2) and TRBJ2-2; D may be TRBD2 (5 bases). The CDR3 sequence is 18 residues long. Germline CDR1 is LGHDT and CDR2 is YNNKEL (reference sequence). The V end lost 4 bases, the J end lost 1 base, and 19 bases lay between the germline ends. CDR3 nucleotides: TGTGCCAGCAGCCCGAATTCCCCATTAAGCGGGAACACCGGGGAGCTGTTTTTT. Translated, it gives CASSPNSPLSGNTGELFF.

This clone has only one observation. The chain has TRBV5-1 and TRBJ2-7, with TRBD2 identical over 12 bases. The CDR3 is 21 amino acids. V trimming: 4 bases; J trimming: 0 bases; junction bases outside the gene matches: 20. CDR1 is SGHRS, CDR2 YFSETQ, per germline. The CDR3 region is CASSRERPGLAGPQSSYEQYF. The CDR3 DNA reads as TGCGCCAGCAGCAGAGAACGGCCTGGACTAGCGGGGCCCCAATCCTCCTACGAGCAGTACTTC.